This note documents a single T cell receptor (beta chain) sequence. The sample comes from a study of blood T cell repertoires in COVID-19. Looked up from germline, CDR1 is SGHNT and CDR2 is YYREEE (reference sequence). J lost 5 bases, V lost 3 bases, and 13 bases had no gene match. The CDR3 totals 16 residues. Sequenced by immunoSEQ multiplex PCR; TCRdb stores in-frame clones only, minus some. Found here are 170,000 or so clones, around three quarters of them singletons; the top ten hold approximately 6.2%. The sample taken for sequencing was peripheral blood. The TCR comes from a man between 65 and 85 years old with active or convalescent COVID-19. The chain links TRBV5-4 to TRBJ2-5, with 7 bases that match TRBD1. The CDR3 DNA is TGTGCCAGCAGCTCCAGGGGGACCCTCACGGGGGAGACCCAGTACTTC. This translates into CASSSRGTLTGETQYF.